The 2 T cell receptor beta chains below come from one sample, sequenced in a study of CXCR3-negative and CXCR3-positive naive CD8 T cells. Findings and limits, study-wide: Naive cells that were CXCR3-positive had more hydrophobic TRB CDR3s (compared with CXCR3-negative naive cells).

These TCRs are of unknown antigen specificity. The TRB libraries of cDNA were built by UMI-labeled 5' RACE. TCRdb reprocessed the 5' RACE reads and keeps a single row for each CDR3 protein, giving no DNA. The specimen's table records 85,000 to 90,000 distinct CDR3 sequences. The specimen sequenced was naive CXCR3+ CD8+ T cells from blood. Indicated subset: CD45RO-CCR7+CD27+CD95- naive CD8+ T cells expressing CXCR3 (TNR3+). Receptors originate from a human donor in good health. Some clones in this sample may be carry-over from other donors' samples.

The chain is built from TRBV20-1 and TRBJ2-1; as DNA is missing, the TRBD2 call by TCRdb cannot be tested. Germline CDR1 and CDR2: DFQATT and SNEGSKA (reference sequence). The CDR3 spans 17 residues. CDR3 region: CSAHLAQAGGGLPEQFF.

The chain employs TRBV24-1 and TRBJ2-1; TCRdb outputs TRBD2, but without DNA this stays unchecked. The length of the CDR3 is 16 residues. Germline V CDR1 and CDR2: KGHDR, SFDVKD. CDR3 loop: CATSDRTSGSSNEQFF.